A single sample gave rise to the 29 T cell receptor beta chains below, sequenced in a study of T cells in Graves' hyperthyroidism and ophthalmopathy. What was amplified from RNA transcripts were TCR beta CDR3 regions. The HTBI set primed first-round TCR CDR3 RT-PCR. TCRdb re-called the multiplex PCR reads with MiXCR, one entry per CDR3 protein. Altogether under 450,000 distinct CDR3 sequences are present, approximately 18% being singletons, with the ten largest covering more than 30%. Sequenced: blood. All receptors come from a woman in her 30s with Graves' hyperthyroidism that later progressed to Graves' ophthalmopathy.

There are many counts of this clonotype. This chain connects TRBV13 to TRBJ1-2, with TRBD1 matching over 9 bases. The germline V gene has CDR1 PRHDT and CDR2 FYEKMQ (reference sequence). Trimming took 4 bases from V and 3 from J; bases not matched to a gene: 12. The CDR3 consists of 17 residues. CDR3 amino acids: CASSWTGTGKLDYGYTF. The CDR3 DNA sequence: TGTGCCAGCAGCTGGACCGGGACAGGGAAACTCGACTATGGCTACACCTTC.

The rearrangement uses TRBV19 and TRBJ1-5; D is possibly TRBD1 (5 bases). This CDR3 comprises 13 residues. The ends were cut back, 10 bases at V and 9 bases at J, with 19 bases in the middle. CDR1 is LNHDA and CDR2 is SQIVND in the germline V gene (reference sequence). The CDR3 coding sequence is TGTGCCACCTCACAGGACTTACTAGGGCCCCAGCATTTT. This translates into CATSQDLLGPQHF. Full variable domain (rest looked up from reference TRBV19 and TRBJ1-5): DGGITQSPKYLFRKEGQNVTLSCEQNLNHDAMYWYRQDPGQGLRLIYYSQIVNDFQKGDIAEGYSVSREKKESFPLTVTSAQKNPTAFYLCATSQDLLGPQHFGDGTRLSIL.

The chain links TRBV30 to TRBJ1-1, with a weak D call TRBD1 (5 bases). This CDR3 has 16 amino acids. Germline V gene data show CDR1 as GTSNPN and CDR2 as SVGIG (reference sequence). V gave up 2 bases and J gave up 4 bases, with 20 bases separating them. The CDR3 DNA is TGTGCCTGGAGTCCGAACGTGTGCAGGGTCTGCACTGAAGCTTTCTTT. Protein sequence: CAWSPNVCRVCTEAFF. Full variable domain (remainder filled in from reference TRBV30 and TRBJ1-1): SQTIHQWPATLVQPVGSPLSLECTVEGTSNPNLYWYRQAAGRGLQLLFYSVGIGQISSEVPQNLSASRPQDRQFILSSKKLLLSDSGFYLCAWSPNVCRVCTEAFFGQGTRLTVV.

This clonotype was seen ten or more times. This chain connects TRBV19 to TRBJ1-1; no clear D gene. This CDR3 is 15 amino acids long. V dropped 5 bases and J dropped 0 bases, with 13 bases sitting between them. The germline CDR1 and CDR2 sequences are LNHDA and SQIVND (reference sequence). In DNA form, the CDR3 reads TGTGCCAGTAGTGTCCACCCCAGTTTGAACACTGAAGCTTTCTTT. Translated: CASSVHPSLNTEAFF.

This clonotype was recorded many times. V gene TRBV12-3 or TRBV12-4 combines with J gene TRBJ1-1, with D maybe TRBD1 (6 bases). The CDR3 is 14 amino acids. Trimming took off 8 bases at V and 1 base at J, with 14 bases between the two ends. The CDR3 spells CASDNTGTNTEAFF. CDR3 sequence (DNA): TGTGCCAGCGATAATACAGGGACGAACACTGAAGCTTTCTTT.

The rearrangement links TRBV19 to TRBJ2-1; D remains unclear. The CDR3 length is 13 residues. V shed 7 bases and J shed 4 bases, with 11 bases lying between them. Germline loops: CDR1 LNHDA, CDR2 SQIVND (reference sequence). CDR3 bases: TGTGCCAGTATTAACACCGGATACAATGAGCAGTTCTTC. Protein: CASINTGYNEQFF.

This clonotype was seen many times. The chain carries TRBV28 and TRBJ2-7; D ambiguous. V shed 3 bases and J shed 7 bases, with 10 bases lying between them. Germline loops: CDR1 MDHEN, CDR2 SYDVKM. CDR3 length: 12 residues. The CDR3 DNA reads as TGTGCCAGCAGTTTTTTCCTGGGGGAGCAGTACTTC. It encodes CASSFFLGEQYF.

This chain links TRBV20-1 with TRBJ1-6; 7 nucleotides agree with TRBD1. V trimming: 2 bases; J trimming: 8 bases; junction bases outside the gene matches: 6. Looked up from germline, CDR1 is DFQATT and CDR2 is SNEGSKA (reference sequence). This CDR3 is built from 14 residues. Written as DNA, the CDR3 is TGCAGTGCTAGACAGGGGGTACGGGATTCACCCCTCCACTTT. This translates into CSARQGVRDSPLHF.

This chain joins TRBV5-8 and TRBJ1-4; the D gene is possibly TRBD1 (5 bases). This CDR3 has 19 amino acids. V was clipped by 4 bases and J by 1 base, with 23 bases between them. Germline lookup yields CDR1 SGHTS and CDR2 YDEGEE. As DNA, the CDR3 is TGTGCCAGCAGCGCGGAATCTCGGACATCGGAATTAACTAATGAAAAACTGTTTTTT. This gives the protein CASSAESRTSELTNEKLFF.

This clonotype was picked up many times. The chain links TRBV12-3 or TRBV12-4 to TRBJ2-6; D remains ambiguous. The CDR3 is 13 amino acids. The V and J ends lost 6 bases and 2 bases respectively, with 5 bases between them. This chain's CDR3 is CASREAGANVLTF. The CDR3 DNA reads TGTGCCAGCAGAGAAGCTGGGGCCAACGTCCTGACTTTC.

Note on this clonotype: A much larger clone lies one base from this, so it may be a read error. The chain joins TRBV6-4 to TRBJ1-1; a weak D match, TRBD1 (5 bases). Germline CDR1 is MRHNA and CDR2 is SNTAGT. The CDR3 loop spans 14 amino acids. CDR3: CASSQTGQNTEALF. The DNA for the CDR3 is TGTGCCAGCAGTCAAACAGGTCAGAACACTGAAGCTCTCTTT.

The genes are TRBV7-9 and TRBJ1-5; 7 bases line up with TRBD1. Losses at the gene ends were 5 bases for V and 5 bases for J; bases not matched to a gene: 6. From germline, CDR1 is SEHNR and CDR2 FQNEAQ (reference sequence). The length of the CDR3 is 14 residues. The CDR3 reads CASSRAGGDQPQHF. DNA of the CDR3: TGTGCCAGCAGCAGGGCAGGGGGTGATCAGCCCCAGCATTTT. Variable domain in full (rest from reference TRBV7-9 and TRBJ1-5): DTGVSQNPRHKITKRGQNVTFRCDPISEHNRLYWYRQTLGQGPEFLTYFQNEAQLEKSRLLSDRFSAERPKGSFSTLEIQRTEQGDSAMYLCASSRAGGDQPQHFGDGTRLSIL.

V and J are TRBV11-2 and TRBJ1-1, with 7 bases identical to TRBD1. This CDR3 has 14 residues. Losses at the gene ends were 1 base for V and 5 bases for J; bases not matched to a gene: 4. Germline values: CDR1 SGHAT, CDR2 FQNNGV. The DNA of the CDR3 is TGTGCCAGCAGCTTAGGGAACAGGGGAACTGAAGCTTTCTTT. Its protein is CASSLGNRGTEAFF.

V is TRBV6-2 or TRBV6-3 and J is TRBJ2-1; D is possibly TRBD1 (5 bases). From germline, CDR1 is MNHEY and CDR2 SVGEGT. The CDR3 covers 13 residues. V lost 2 bases, J lost 4 bases, and 6 bases lay in between. CDR3: CASSYAGYNEQFF. CDR3 DNA: TGTGCCAGCAGTTACGCAGGGTACAATGAGCAGTTCTTC.

The chain links TRBV7-9 to TRBJ2-3, with 8 bases lining up with TRBD2. CDR1 is SEHNR, CDR2 FQNEAQ, per germline (reference sequence). J was trimmed by 5 bases and V by 5 bases; bases with no gene match: 6. The CDR3 covers 14 residues. CDR3 nucleotide sequence: TGTGCCAGCAGCCCGTTTCTAGCGGGAGATACGCAGTATTTT. Translation gives CASSPFLAGDTQYF.

This clonotype was detected once. A read error is possible here, since a much larger clone lies one base away. The missing conserved phenylalanine or tryptophan at the end of this CDR3 makes a read error likely. The gene calls are TRBV5-1 and TRBJ1-1; weak D call: TRBD1 (6 bases). The CDR3 is 13 residues long. Trimming left V 0 bases short and J 7 bases short, with 10 bases between. Germline CDR1 reads SGHRS; CDR2 reads YFSETQ. Here the CDR3 reads CASSLAGGNEAFY. The DNA for the CDR3 is TGCGCCAGCAGCTTGGCGGGGGGCAATGAAGCTTTCTAT.

CDR3 amino acids: CASSPGTGGLEQYF. Here the CDR3 DNA reads TGTGCCAGCAGCCCCGGGACAGGGGGCCTCGAGCAGTACTTC. The genes are TRBV5-6 and TRBJ2-7; 12 nucleotides align to TRBD1. The V gene's germline CDR1 is SGHDT and CDR2 YYEEEE. The CDR3 is 14 amino acids. With V trimmed by 4 bases and J by 6 bases, 5 bases remained unmatched.

There are many counts of this clonotype. This chain uses TRBV28 with TRBJ2-5; 7 nucleotides agree with TRBD2. Trimming at V came to 6 bases and at J to 4 bases, leaving 14 bases not matched to a gene. The germline CDR1 and CDR2 sequences are MDHEN and SYDVKM. The CDR3 runs to 16 residues. The CDR3 loop is CASRPTVGASGETQYF. CDR3 coding DNA: TGTGCCAGCAGACCCACCGTAGGGGCTAGCGGAGAGACCCAGTACTTC. Full variable domain (remainder filled in from reference TRBV28 and TRBJ2-5): DVKVTQSSRYLVKRTGEKVFLECVQDMDHENMFWYRQDPGLGLRLIYFSYDVKMKEKGDIPEGYSVSREKKERFSLILESASTNQTSMYLCASRPTVGASGETQYFGPGTRLLVL.

This clonotype was counted at least ten times. The chain links TRBV6-1 to TRBJ2-7, with D possibly TRBD2 on 5 matching bases. Germline lookup yields CDR1 MNHNS and CDR2 SASEGT. CDR3 length equals 18 residues. V was cut by 5 bases and J by 0 bases, with 23 bases left in between. CDR3 nucleotide sequence: TGTGCCAGCAGTCTCCCGGCTTTGGTACGGAGGAGCTCCTACGAGCAGTACTTC. Translating gives CASSLPALVRRSSYEQYF.

This clonotype has a handful of counts. The chain carries TRBV7-3 and TRBJ1-2; D unresolved. Germline V lookup: CDR1 SGHTA, CDR2 FQGTGA. V was pared by 5 bases and J by 0 bases, with 13 bases between. The CDR3 contains 15 residues. As DNA, the CDR3 is TGTGCCAGCAGCCCGATGACGGGATCTAACTATGGCTACACCTTC. As protein: CASSPMTGSNYGYTF.

There are many counts of this clonotype. The chain has TRBV6-1 and TRBJ1-2, with TRBD1 matching 7 bases. The J segment lost 4 bases and the V segment lost 7 bases, leaving 9 bases of the junction unmatched. The CDR3 has 14 residues. CDR1 is MNHNS, CDR2 SASEGT, per germline. The CDR3: CASTSLRDSYGYTF. The CDR3 DNA follows: TGTGCCAGCACTTCCCTCCGGGACAGCTATGGCTACACCTTC.

The gene calls are TRBV19 and TRBJ2-1; 8 bases map to TRBD2. V lost 6 bases, J lost 3 bases, and 7 bases stayed unmatched. This CDR3 is built from 15 residues. Per the germline V gene, CDR1 is LNHDA and CDR2 is SQIVND (reference sequence). The DNA of the CDR3 is TGTGCCAGTAGCCGACTAAGCGGGGGCTACAATGAGCAGTTCTTC. It specifies CASSRLSGGYNEQFF.

At least ten counts were recorded for this clonotype. This chain uses TRBV3-1 with TRBJ2-1; TRBD1 is a possible D gene (5 bases). CDR3 length equals 18 residues. Trimming pared 4 bases from V and 0 bases from J, leaving 19 bases between. Looked up from germline, CDR1 is LGHDT and CDR2 is YNNKEL (reference sequence). CDR3 loop: CASSRTRPGDSSYNEQFF. Here the CDR3 DNA reads TGTGCCAGCAGCCGAACGCGACCGGGTGACAGCTCCTACAATGAGCAGTTCTTC.

This clonotype was counted at least ten times. This chain uses TRBV18 with TRBJ1-1, with no clear D. Germline CDR1 is KGHSH and CDR2 is LQKENI. The CDR3 spans 15 residues. V was shortened by 0 bases and J by 1 base, with 9 bases between the two germline ends. The CDR3 protein is CASSPPLDRNTEAFF. CDR3 coding DNA: TGTGCCAGCTCACCACCATTAGATAGGAACACTGAAGCTTTCTTT. Complete variable domain (other parts from reference TRBV18 and TRBJ1-1): NAGVMQNPRHLVRRRGQEARLRCSPMKGHSHVYWYRQLPEEGLKFMVYLQKENIIDESGMPKERFSAEFPKEGPSILRIQQVVRGDSAAYFCASSPPLDRNTEAFFGQGTRLTVV.

This clonotype came up many times. This sequence joins TRBV6-5 and TRBJ2-7; D possibly corresponds to TRBD1 (6 bases). The CDR3 loop spans 14 amino acids. V lost 0 bases and J lost 3, with 9 bases in between. Germline CDR1 and CDR2: MNHEY and SVGAGI. CDR3: CASSYSGRGYEQYF. CDR3 in DNA: TGTGCCAGCAGTTACTCGGGCAGGGGCTACGAGCAGTACTTC.

This clonotype was found many times. V usage is TRBV3-1 and J usage is TRBJ1-5; D might be TRBD1 (6 bases). The CDR3 spans 19 residues. CDR1 and CDR2 from the germline V gene are LGHDT and YNNKEL (reference sequence). Trimming took 0 bases from V and 2 from J, leaving 20 bases between them. The CDR3 DNA follows: TGTGCCAGCAGCCAAGATCTTCGGCGTCAGGGGACGGGCAATCAGCCCCAGCATTTT. Encoded protein: CASSQDLRRQGTGNQPQHF.

The table lists this clonotype with many counts. This rearrangement joins TRBV9 to TRBJ2-7, with 8 bases matching TRBD2. The germline CDR1 and CDR2 sequences are SGDLS and YYNGEE. Trimming at V came to 5 bases and at J to 6 bases, leaving 13 bases not matched to a gene. The CDR3 covers 15 residues. The CDR3 coding sequence is TGTGCCAGCAGTCCTACTAGCGGTCGGGGAGGCGAGCAGTACTTC. Protein: CASSPTSGRGGEQYF. Full variable domain (rest looked up from reference TRBV9 and TRBJ2-7): DSGVTQTPKHLITATGQRVTLRCSPRSGDLSVYWYQQSLDQGLQFLIQYYNGEERAKGNILERFSAQQFPDLHSELNLSSLELGDSALYFCASSPTSGRGGEQYFGPGTRLTVT.

In this sample, this clonotype turned up a few times. The chain couples TRBV7-9 to TRBJ2-7, with D perhaps assigned TRBD1 or TRBD2 (5 bases each). This CDR3 comprises 15 residues. Per the germline V gene, CDR1 is SEHNR and CDR2 is FQNEAQ (reference sequence). V was trimmed by 0 bases and J by 7 bases, leaving 16 bases between them. The CDR3 coding sequence is TGTGCCAGCAGCTTAGCGGGAGCCACGTACAGGGAGCAGTACTTC. Protein sequence: CASSLAGATYREQYF.

This clonotype was counted at least ten times. The chain is built from TRBV11-2 and TRBJ2-2, with D maybe TRBD1 (6 bases). V lost 3 bases and J 3 bases, leaving 14 bases between the germline ends. Germline V gives CDR1 SGHAT, CDR2 FQNNGV. This CDR3 region has 16 residues. CDR3 residues: CASSFTGYSDTGELFF. Written as DNA, the CDR3 is TGTGCCAGCAGCTTTACAGGGTACTCTGACACCGGGGAGCTGTTTTTT.